This T cell receptor beta chain was obtained from a study of OX40 agonist ivuxolimab in advanced cancers. Sequencing was performed with immunoSEQ multiplex PCR; in TCRdb, only in-frame clones are kept and a portion is missing. The table has 55,000 to 70,000 clones, 84% seen once. The V and J ends lost 7 bases and 4 bases, in that order; junction bases with no gene match: 4. This CDR3 is 13 amino acids long. Germline assignment: CDR1 SNHLY and CDR2 FYNNEI. V gene TRBV2 combines with J gene TRBJ1-5; TRBD1 matches at 7 bases. The receptor was derived from an adult with an advanced solid tumor such as melanoma, head and neck, liver or kidney cancer. The sequencing here drew on CD4+ or CD8+ T cells sorted from blood, taken in a trial of the OX40 agonist ivuxolimab. Written as DNA, the CDR3 is TGTGCCAGCAAATGGGACAGAAATCAGCCCCAGCATTTT. Encoded protein: CASKWDRNQPQHF.